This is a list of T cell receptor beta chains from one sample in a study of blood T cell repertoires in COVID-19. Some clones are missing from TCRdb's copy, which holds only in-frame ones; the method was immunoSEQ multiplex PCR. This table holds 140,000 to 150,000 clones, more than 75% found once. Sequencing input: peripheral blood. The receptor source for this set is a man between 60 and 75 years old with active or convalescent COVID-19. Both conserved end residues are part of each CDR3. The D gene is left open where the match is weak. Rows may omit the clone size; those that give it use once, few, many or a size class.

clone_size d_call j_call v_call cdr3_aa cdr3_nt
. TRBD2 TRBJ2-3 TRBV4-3 CASSQEGLAGDTQYF TGCGCCAGCAGCCAAGAGGGACTAGCGGGAGATACGCAGTATTTT
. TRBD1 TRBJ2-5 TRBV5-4 CASSPDREETQYF TGTGCCAGCAGCCCGGACAGGGAAGAGACCCAGTACTTC
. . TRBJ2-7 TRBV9 CASSVDLPPGEQYF TGTGCCAGCAGCGTAGACCTCCCCCCCGGGGAGCAGTACTTC
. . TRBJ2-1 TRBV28 CASSPSNGNSYNEQFF TGTGCCAGCAGCCCTTCGAACGGGAACTCCTACAATGAGCAGTTCTTC
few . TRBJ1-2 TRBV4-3 CASSQVQVPYGYTF TGCGCCAGCAGCCAAGTCCAGGTTCCCTATGGCTACACCTTC
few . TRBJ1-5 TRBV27 CASSLGWGEPQHF TGTGCCAGCAGTTTAGGGTGGGGAGAGCCCCAGCATTTT
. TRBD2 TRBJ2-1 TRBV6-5 CASTLGGGREQFF TGTGCCAGCACCCTCGGGGGGGGACGTGAGCAGTTCTTC
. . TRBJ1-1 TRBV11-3 CASSPSPTGGTEAFF TGTGCCAGCAGCCCAAGTCCAACCGGGGGCACTGAAGCTTTCTTT
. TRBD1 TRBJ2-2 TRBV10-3 CAIREGQGGTGELFF TGTGCCATCAGGGAGGGACAGGGAGGCACCGGGGAGCTGTTTTTT
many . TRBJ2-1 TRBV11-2 CATGPLARYNEQFF TGTGCCACGGGTCCACTGGCGCGGTACAATGAGCAGTTCTTC
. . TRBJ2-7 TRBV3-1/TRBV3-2 CASSRGDGYEQYF TGTGCCAGCAGCCGGGGGGACGGCTACGAGCAGTACTTC
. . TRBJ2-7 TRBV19 CASSTTGSESYEQYF TGTGCCAGTAGTACCACGGGGTCGGAGAGCTACGAGCAGTACTTC
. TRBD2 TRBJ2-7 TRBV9 CASSPPGGGGLDEQYF TGTGCCAGCAGCCCCCCGGGAGGGGGAGGGCTCGACGAGCAGTACTTC
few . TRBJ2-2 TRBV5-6 CASSLLSDPTGELFF TGTGCCAGCAGCTTGCTCAGCGACCCCACCGGGGAGCTGTTTTTT
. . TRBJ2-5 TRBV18 CASSPRPRGQETQYF TGTGCCAGCTCACCAAGACCCCGGGGACAAGAGACCCAGTACTTC
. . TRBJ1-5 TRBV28 CVTGRRYSNQPQHF TGTGTTACAGGACGGCGGTATAGCAATCAGCCCCAGCATTTT
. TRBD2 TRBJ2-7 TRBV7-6 CASSREASPIYEQYF TGTGCCAGCAGCCGGGAGGCCTCCCCGATCTACGAGCAGTACTTC
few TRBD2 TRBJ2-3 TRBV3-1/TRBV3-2 CASSQGTSGSGTDTQYF TGTGCCAGCAGCCAAGGGACTAGCGGGAGTGGCACAGATACGCAGTATTTT
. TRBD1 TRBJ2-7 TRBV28 CASRRTGTYEQYF TGTGCCAGCAGACGGACAGGAACCTACGAGCAGTACTTC
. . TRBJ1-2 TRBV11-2 CASSSLRQLTYGYTF TGTGCCAGCAGCTCTTTGCGGCAGCTTACCTATGGCTACACCTTC
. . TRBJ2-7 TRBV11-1 CASSYRGYEQYF TGTGCCAGCAGCTACCGGGGATACGAGCAGTACTTC
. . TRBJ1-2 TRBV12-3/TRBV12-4 CASSPQGTYGYTF TGTGCCAGCAGCCCCCAGGGGACATATGGCTACACCTTC
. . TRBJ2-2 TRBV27 CASSLLTGLGGELFF TGTGCCAGCAGTTTATTAACAGGGTTAGGCGGGGAGCTGTTTTTT
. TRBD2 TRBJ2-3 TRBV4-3 CASSQRPSGRALSDTQYF TGCGCCAGCAGCCAAAGACCCAGCGGGAGGGCCCTCTCAGATACGCAGTATTTT
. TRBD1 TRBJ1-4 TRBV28 CASRPRTGRKLFF TGTGCCAGCAGACCCCGGACAGGGCGAAAACTGTTTTTT
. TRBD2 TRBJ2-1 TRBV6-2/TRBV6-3 CASSYSSPGLFNEQFF TGTGCCAGCAGTTACTCGAGTCCGGGACTATTCAATGAGCAGTTCTTC
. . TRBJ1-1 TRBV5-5 CASRPGRSDTEAFF TGTGCCAGCAGGCCTGGGAGAAGCGACACTGAAGCTTTCTTT
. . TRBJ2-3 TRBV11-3 CASSRGGDGTDTQYF TGTGCCAGCAGCCGAGGGGGTGACGGCACAGATACGCAGTATTTT
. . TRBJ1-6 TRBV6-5 CASSYSEDTWSSPLHF TGTGCCAGCAGTTACTCCGAGGACACATGGAGTTCACCCCTCCACTTT
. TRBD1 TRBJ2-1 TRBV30 CAWSAGTEGYNEQFF TGTGCCTGGAGCGCCGGGACAGAGGGTTACAATGAGCAGTTCTTC
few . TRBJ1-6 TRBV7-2 CASSFGQGLTPLHF TGTGCCAGCAGCTTCGGGCAGGGGCTTACACCCCTCCACTTT
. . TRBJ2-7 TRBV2 CASSERPRGSYEQYF TGTGCCAGCAGTGAACGGCCCAGGGGCTCCTACGAGCAGTACTTC
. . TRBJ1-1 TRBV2 CASSGQALRAFF TGTGCCAGCAGTGGGCAGGCCTTACGGGCTTTCTTT
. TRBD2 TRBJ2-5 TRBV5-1 CASSSPAGAEETQYF TGCGCCAGCAGTTCCCCAGCGGGAGCAGAAGAGACCCAGTACTTC
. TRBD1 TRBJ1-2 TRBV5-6 CASSPGTGLYGYTF TGTGCCAGCAGCCCAGGGACAGGGCTCTATGGCTACACCTTC
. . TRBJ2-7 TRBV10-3 CAINGGGSSYEQYF TGTGCCATCAATGGGGGCGGGAGCTCCTACGAGCAGTACTTC
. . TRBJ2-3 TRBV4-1 CASSQVSSGTDTQYF TGCGCCAGCAGCCAAGTCTCGAGCGGCACAGATACGCAGTATTTT
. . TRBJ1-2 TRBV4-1 CASSQEEVSNYGYTF TGCGCCAGCAGCCAAGAAGAGGTTTCCAACTATGGCTACACCTTC
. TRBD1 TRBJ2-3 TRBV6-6 CASTGQGSDTQYF TGTGCCAGCACGGGACAGGGGTCAGATACGCAGTATTTT
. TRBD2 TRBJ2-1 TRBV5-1 CASRRTSGSSYNEQFF TGCGCCAGCAGGCGGACTAGCGGGAGTTCCTACAATGAGCAGTTCTTC
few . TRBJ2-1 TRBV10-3 CAISGASNEQFF TGTGCCATCAGTGGCGCGAGCAATGAGCAGTTCTTC
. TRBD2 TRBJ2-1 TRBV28 CASSSIDKRGYNEQFF TGTGCCAGCAGCTCCATCGACAAGCGGGGGTACAATGAGCAGTTCTTC
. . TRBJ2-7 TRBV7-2 CASSFDSGSYEQYF TGTGCCAGCAGCTTCGATAGCGGCTCCTACGAGCAGTACTTC
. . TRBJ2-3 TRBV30 CAWIQRATGDTQYF TGTGCCTGGATCCAGAGGGCCACGGGGGATACGCAGTATTTT
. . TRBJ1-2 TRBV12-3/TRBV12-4 CASSSDYSYGYTF TGTGCCAGCAGTTCGGACTACTCCTATGGCTACACCTTC
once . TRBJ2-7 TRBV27 CARGRQEIYEQYF TGTGCCAGAGGAAGACAAGAGATCTACGAGCAGTACTTC
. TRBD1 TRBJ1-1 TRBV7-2 CASTDRGRGTEAFF TGTGCCAGCACCGACAGGGGGCGTGGGACTGAAGCTTTCTTT
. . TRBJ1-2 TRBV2 CASSEGRQGSGYTF TGTGCCAGCAGTGAAGGGCGGCAGGGGAGTGGCTACACCTTC
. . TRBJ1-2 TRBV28 CASSFGVRLSYGYTF TGTGCCAGCAGTTTCGGGGTCAGGCTGTCCTATGGCTACACCTTC